This entry concerns a single TCR beta chain. Its matching antigen is unknown. CDR3 length equals 13 residues. V lost 3 bases, J lost 4 bases, and 9 bases lay in between. The germline V gene encodes CDR1 SNHLY and CDR2 FYNNEI. TCRdb redid the calling of the reads with MiXCR, one entry per CDR3 protein. The table lists hundreds of thousands of distinct CDR3 sequences, 30% to 40% of them singletons. This sample was taken from a study of T cell repertoires in cytomegalovirus infection. Study overall: Recently described HLA-C-restricted plus well-studied HLA-B-restricted CMV epitopes were used. CMV infection together with matching HLA type was indicated by public TCR beta signatures. General study points: The cumulative frequency of public TCR beta families identified carriers of CMV plus the relevant HLA. Across the ex vivo response, the dominant clonotypes were HLA-C-restricted CMV-specific TCR beta clonotypes.

This specimen was cultured CD8+ T cells from PBMCs, taken from culture after CMV antigen stimulation. The chain uses TRBV2 and TRBJ2-5, with D maybe TRBD1 (5 bases). This sequence was found in a human donor in good health (CMV status not recorded). Some clones in this sample may be carry-over from other donors' samples. CDR3 DNA sequence: TGTGCCAGCAGTGAGATTAGGGGAGAGACCCAGTACTTC. This translates into CASSEIRGETQYF.